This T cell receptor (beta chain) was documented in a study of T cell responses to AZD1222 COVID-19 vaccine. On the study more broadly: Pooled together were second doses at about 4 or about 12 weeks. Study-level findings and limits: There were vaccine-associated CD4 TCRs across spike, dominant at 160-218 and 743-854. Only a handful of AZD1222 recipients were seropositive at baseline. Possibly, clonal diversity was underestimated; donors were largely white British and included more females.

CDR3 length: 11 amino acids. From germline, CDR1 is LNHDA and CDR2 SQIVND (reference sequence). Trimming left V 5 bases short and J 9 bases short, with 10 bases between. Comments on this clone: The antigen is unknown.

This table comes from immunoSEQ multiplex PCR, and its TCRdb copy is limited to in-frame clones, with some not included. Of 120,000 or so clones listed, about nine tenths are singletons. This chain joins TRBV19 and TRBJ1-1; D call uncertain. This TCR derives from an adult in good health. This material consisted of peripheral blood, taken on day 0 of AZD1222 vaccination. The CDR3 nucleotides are TGTGCCAGTAGTGTTCAGTCACAAGCTTTCTTT. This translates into CASSVQSQAFF. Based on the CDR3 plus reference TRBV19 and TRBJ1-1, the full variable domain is DGGITQSPKYLFRKEGQNVTLSCEQNLNHDAMYWYRQDPGQGLRLIYYSQIVNDFQKGDIAEGYSVSREKKESFPLTVTSAQKNPTAFYLCASSVQSQAFFGQGTRLTVV.